This T cell receptor beta chain was identified during a study of cytomegalovirus exposure and HLA in healthy donors (dated by TCRdb to 2016 to 2017). About the investigation overall: An earlier analysis of fewer than 750 of the donors reported about 300 Gb of sequence data and 117 million unique TCR beta sequences obtained from approximately 180 million T cells. Genome-wide SNP genotypes for about 65% of the 666 donors were used in a later genetic analysis, which treated that subset as a discovery cohort. The number of typed donors differed by locus: about 620-640 for A, B, C, DRB1 and DQB1; approximately 520 for DQA1; 606 for DPA1; and about 470 for DPB1. Every discovery cohort repertoire had been produced on one sequencing platform. A separate validation cohort of more than 100 different subjects was used in addition to the roughly 620-subject first cohort. Rather than drawing on any new phenotypic data, the later analysis identified candidate immune exposures from TCR beta sequences and the way those sequences occurred across donors. A later analysis re-examined previously published TCR beta repertoires from roughly 650 donors and added high-resolution HLA genotyping to investigate patterns of TCR occurrence. A handful of DR-DQ haplotypes were treated as single units for association and clustering because of strong linkage in the cohort. The study aimed to test whether signatures of past pathogen exposure could be identified by cataloging public T cell receptors. Among approximately 370 genotyped donors of the cohort, an average of around 240,000 unique TCR beta nucleotide sequences was sequenced per donor, of which about 19% were non-productive. Donor age, sex, ethnicity and CMV serostatus were compiled together with the repertoire data. An earlier analysis of fewer than 700 of the donors applied high-throughput TCR beta sequencing to assess whether each TCR beta V gene segment acted as functional or pseudogenic. HLA typing covered class I and class II loci at four-digit resolution. An early release covering around 630 HLA-typed donors comprised approximately 300 gigabases of sequencing data and 85 million to 100 million unique TCR sequences. The study combined high-throughput TCR immunosequencing, statistical association of individual TCRs with disease status, and machine learning to predict cytomegalovirus infection status. The genetic ancestry cluster associated with self-reported Caucasian donors included 65% to 90% of the roughly 410 genotyped donors. The study profiled the T cell repertoires of under 850 subjects by immunosequencing and related them to cytomegalovirus serostatus. General findings and caveats noted by the study authors: HLA typing was unavailable for some donors at each locus, so association tests used only the typed subset. While some public TCRs were present in many individuals, most TCR sequences turned up only very rarely across donors. A cluster of highly shared sequence variants was judged likely to represent a technical artifact of the sequencing pipeline. In vitro tests confirmed that a few of the cytomegalovirus-associated TCR beta chains recognize cytomegalovirus antigens. Roughly uniform sequencing depth across donors was assumed in presence/absence analyses, although this assumption may not hold. Most CMV-associated TCR beta chains appeared to be HLA-restricted in a later analysis, and the HLA associations seemed to be driven largely by CMV exposure. Broadly in line with IMGT annotations, most TCR beta V segments showed up in productive rearrangements about 87% or about 30% of the time in an earlier analysis of some 590 of the donors. When HLA alleles, especially DR and DQ, strongly co-occurred, attributing TCR associations to individual alleles was difficult. A later analysis found that HLA-associated TCR beta chains were more clonally expanded and had lower generation probabilities than equally common non-associated chains. At a false discovery rate of 0.05, a later analysis linked about 16,000 TCR beta sequences to specific HLA alleles. According to the authors, the approach could potentially be generalized to other disease states and immunological phenotypes. In both the original and validation cohorts, the classifier was reported to diagnose cytomegalovirus status with high specificity and sensitivity. The cohort was sequenced for TCR beta chains only, and without alpha or paired-chain data the features that could be detected were limited. V-gene and J-gene trimming of TCR beta chains was associated with a missense DCLRE1C variant in a later genetic analysis, and the association was replicated in an independent cohort. Because counts were too low, fewer than 20 rarely observed V segments, including chromosome 9 orphons, were excluded from the earlier analysis of under 650 of the donors. A further reported finding was that TCR beta sequences accurately predicted the HLA-A and HLA-B alleles for most subjects in the first cohort. A later genetic analysis reported fewer N-insertions in productive TCRs among donors in an Asian-associated ancestry cluster than the approximately 670-donor mean. Linkage disequilibrium might explain the correlated functional status among segregating V segments, but an unknown experimental factor could not be excluded. Because the 87-base-pair reads could not distinguish some IMGT-functional V segments, including TRBV6-2 and TRBV6-3, those segments were excluded. According to a later analysis, TCR association rates differed among HLA loci, with DRB1 alleles showing the most associated TCRs and HLA-C alleles showing the fewest. According to a later analysis, parvovirus B19, influenza, CMV and Epstein-Barr virus appeared linked to several top co-occurrence clusters. Immune exposure information for the cohort was limited to CMV serostatus. The study listed approximately 150 TCR beta chains as associated with cytomegalovirus.

For this clone: Its binding antigen is unknown. No much larger clone exists at a distance of one base, and base qualities are not known.

In total, roughly 710 healthy bone marrow donors made up the cohort. All cohort members were sampled while nominally healthy, although unrecorded immune exposures were likely present. The donor was CMV seronegative and belonged to the group of 350 or so seronegative cohort members. A peripheral blood sample was collected from each donor, and TCR beta sequencing was performed on peripheral blood mononuclear cells. The Qiagen DNeasy Blood Extraction Kit was used to extract genomic DNA from the blood cell samples. As encoded in the germline V gene, CDR1 is SGHDT while CDR2 is YYEEEE. Here V drops 4 bases and J drops 5 bases, and the junction holds 7 bases not matched to any gene. Including cysteine and phenylalanine, the CDR3 has 15 amino acids. Only the CDR3 DNA is retained, 45 bases long and in frame from the first base. The method was the immunoSEQ multiplex PCR assay. For the multiplex PCR, a mixture combining 60 forward primers for TCR Vbeta segments and 13 reverse primers for TCR Jbeta segments was used. Amplification of the CDR3 region of rearranged TCR beta genes was performed with a multiplex PCR assay on genomic DNA. Amplified TCR beta libraries were sequenced as 87-base-pair reads on the Illumina HiSeq System. From the authors' description of their analysis: A later analysis tallied 75 million to 85 million unique TCR beta chains across the 666 repertoires, and approximately 12 million of those chains were shared by two or more donors. To remove PCR and sequencing errors, raw reads were error-corrected and collapsed into unique sequences using a nearest-neighbor algorithm that merged closely related sequences. To assign V, D and J gene segments, CDR3 sequences were aligned to IMGT reference sequences. For a sequence to be retained, a match of at least six nucleotides to both a V gene segment and a J gene segment was required. A rearrangement was called productive if the CDR3 had no stop codons and remained in frame with V and J, and every other rearrangement was called non-productive. Following IMGT convention, CDR3 was defined as the stretch from the second conserved V-encoded cysteine to the conserved J-encoded phenylalanine. In an earlier analysis of more than 550 of the donors, sequences lacking an unambiguous match to a single V gene segment were excluded. An earlier analysis of approximately 590 of the donors classified V segments as functional when productive rearrangements were above 56.7% and as segregating when the standard deviation between donors was above 5%. A statistical classification framework was built for diagnosing cytomegalovirus status from the catalog of TCR beta chain sequences. In a later analysis, V and J genes were assigned by comparing TCR nucleotide sequences against IMGT/GENE-DB human TR gene sequences. A later analysis assigned CDR3 sequences and most-parsimonious VDJ recombination scenarios with the TCRdist pipeline. In a later analysis, each TCR beta chain was defined by its CDR3 amino acid sequence together with its V-gene family, and reads without a unique V-gene family were excluded. A later analysis removed 592 highly shared, low-generation-probability nucleotide sequences to deal with suspected cross-contamination and a sequencing artifact. For each public chain, a later analysis derived a clonal expansion index from normalized ranks of inferred template counts within each repertoire. A later analysis computed generation probabilities with a VDJ recombination model fitted to out-of-frame rearrangements, and checked the results against IGoR. A later analysis scored TCR-TCR, TCR-HLA and TCR-CMV co-occurrence with hypergeometric tests, applying a repertoire-size bias correction to TCR pairs. To estimate false discovery rates, a later analysis permuted the HLA or CMV assignments 20 times. In a later analysis, co-occurring TCRs were grouped using DBSCAN, with TCRdist sequence similarity added in when clustering inside HLA-allele-positive subsets. Repertoires with fewer than 30,000 or more than 120,000 public chains were left out of co-occurrence clustering, as were roughly five repertoires with anomalous nucleotide sharing. This immuneACCESS table, as held by TCRdb, lists in-frame sequences with V and J called but not all clones. Of the missing ones, under half trace to an unresolved V gene in checked studies; the others have no known cause. The V and J calls and clone size come from that table; D and trimming were worked out from the DNA. The sample table holds approximately 130,000 clones, of which 81% were seen once. The ten largest clones take up less than 0.75% of the sample.

Rearrangement joined TRBV5-6 to TRBJ2-7, with 12 bases aligning to TRBD1. This receptor was identified in a man younger than 30 in good health and CMV-seronegative. Sample: PBMCs. The CDR3 region: CASSVRDRGRHEQYF. The bases read TGTGCCAGCAGCGTTCGGGACAGGGGGCGCCACGAGCAGTACTTC.